This T cell receptor (beta chain) was captured by sequencing in a study of neurological immune-mediated disorders. As for the study in general: There were around 35 multiple sclerosis patients; approximately 31 were relapsing-remitting and 3 were secondary progressive.

Using its own MiXCR run on the 5' RACE reads, TCRdb lists one record per CDR3 protein. The sample records just over 50,000 distinct CDR3 sequences, about 3.7% being singletons. From germline, CDR1 is ENHRY and CDR2 SYGVKD. J was trimmed by 4 bases and V by 6 bases; bases with no gene match: 5. This CDR3 region has 14 residues. This clonotype was counted at least ten times. The antigen is not known. Findings and caveats of the study: Among 34 multiple sclerosis patients, phylogenetic grouping put the repertoires of 18 into a single related-CDR3 cluster, a possible signature.

The sequenced material came from PBMCs. The V and J genes are TRBV10-3 and TRBJ2-3, with TRBD1 matching 9 bases. The origin of this receptor is a middle-aged man with multiple sclerosis. The CDR3 is CAIRIDRGADTQYF. DNA of the CDR3: TGTGCCATCAGGATTGACAGGGGGGCAGATACGCAGTATTTT.